These 12 T cell receptor beta chains share one sample of origin, sequenced in a study of cytomegalovirus exposure and HLA in healthy donors. It was with 60 Vbeta and 13 Jbeta primers that the PCR ran. Clones were read by immunoSEQ multiplex PCR, and TCRdb kept only the in-frame ones, dropping some. Here the sample spans about 210,000 clones, approximately 78% being singletons. Source material: PBMCs. These receptors originate from a boy aged 10-17 years in good health and CMV-seronegative.

V is TRBV19 and J is TRBJ1-1; the match to TRBD1 covers 10 bases. Germline values: CDR1 LNHDA, CDR2 SQIVND (reference sequence). V gave up 9 bases and J gave up 8 bases; unmatched junction bases: 12. The CDR3 covers 14 residues. The DNA of the CDR3 is TGTGCCAGCTTAAGGGACAGGGGCCCGTCAGAAGCTTTCTTT. Residues: CASLRDRGPSEAFF. The full variable domain, its missing parts supplied by reference TRBV19 and TRBJ1-1, is DGGITQSPKYLFRKEGQNVTLSCEQNLNHDAMYWYRQDPGQGLRLIYYSQIVNDFQKGDIAEGYSVSREKKESFPLTVTSAQKNPTAFYLCASLRDRGPSEAFFGQGTRLTVV.

This chain connects TRBV6-1 to TRBJ2-5, with D maybe TRBD1 (7 bases). Per germline, CDR1 MNHNS and CDR2 SASEGT. The CDR3 has 15 residues. Trimming took off 0 bases at V and 5 bases at J, with 13 bases between the two ends. The CDR3 DNA follows: TGTGCCAGCAGTGAAGCGGGGGGACAGAGGGAGACCCAGTACTTC. It yields the protein CASSEAGGQRETQYF.

This clone was counted between two and nine times. The genes are TRBV7-6 and TRBJ2-7; 8 nucleotides match TRBD1. V dropped 2 bases and J dropped 1; count of bases not matched to a gene: 4. The CDR3 has 15 residues. The V gene's germline CDR1 is SGHVS and CDR2 FNYEAQ. For the CDR3, the DNA is TGTGCCAGCAGCTTACCCACAGGGGGATCCTACGAGCAGTACTTC. Translation: CASSLPTGGSYEQYF. The variable domain in full, with the rest retrieved from reference TRBV7-6 and TRBJ2-7, is GAGVSQSPRYKVTKRGQDVALRCDPISGHVSLYWYRQALGQGPEFLTYFNYEAQQDKSGLPNDRFSAERPEGSISTLTIQRTEQRDSAMYRCASSLPTGGSYEQYFGPGTRLTVT.

CDR3 region: CAWTGGDTQYF. CDR3 in DNA: TGTGCCTGGACAGGAGGGGATACGCAGTATTTT. The V gene is TRBV30, the J gene TRBJ2-3; D possibly corresponds to TRBD2 (6 bases). The CDR3 length is 11 residues. Germline V gives CDR1 GTSNPN, CDR2 SVGIG (reference sequence). V gave up 4 bases and J gave up 6 bases, with 8 bases separating them.

This clone was recorded only once. The chain couples TRBV5-1 to TRBJ1-1, with a tentative D call TRBD1 (6 bases). Trimming took off 2 bases at V and 0 bases at J, with 14 bases between the two ends. CDR1 SGHRS and CDR2 YFSETQ come from the germline V gene. The length of the CDR3 is 16 residues. This CDR3 is CASSFTGSSVNTEAFF. The CDR3 region has the DNA TGCGCCAGCAGCTTTACAGGGTCATCAGTGAACACTGAAGCTTTCTTT.

The CDR3 DNA follows: TGTGCCAGCAGTTACTCAGGGTCGGGGACAGATACGCAGTATTTT. Translation: CASSYSGSGTDTQYF. The V call is TRBV6-5, the J call TRBJ2-3; tentatively, D is TRBD2 (5 bases). The CDR3 is made up of 15 amino acids. V dropped 0 bases and J dropped 3 bases, with 10 bases sitting between them. CDR1 is MNHEY, CDR2 SVGAGI, per germline.

This clone was detected only a few times. The chain couples TRBV4-1 to TRBJ2-1; TRBD2 matches 13 bases. The CDR3 length is 20 residues. J lost 2 bases, V lost 4 bases, and 14 bases had no gene match. The germline gives CDR1 MGHRA, CDR2 YSYEKL. The CDR3 reads CASSPQPGLAGRSPYNEQFF. The CDR3 coding sequence is TGCGCCAGCAGCCCGCAACCGGGACTAGCGGGGCGGTCCCCCTACAATGAGCAGTTCTTC.

V and J are TRBV10-3 and TRBJ2-3; D is perhaps TRBD2 (6 bases). V lost 10 bases to trimming and J lost 6 bases, with 23 bases between them. The length of the CDR3 is 15 residues. Germline loops: CDR1 ENHRY, CDR2 SYGVKD. The CDR3 DNA sequence: TGTGCCACGCAAGAGGGGAGGACCCTGGGGGATACGCAGTATTTT. Its protein product is CATQEGRTLGDTQYF.

The V and J genes are TRBV27 and TRBJ1-1; a weak D match, TRBD1 (5 bases). This CDR3 spans 13 amino acids. The germline V and J ends were trimmed by 4 bases and 2 bases, with 8 bases remaining between them. Per germline, CDR1 MNHEY and CDR2 SMNVEV (reference sequence). CDR3 nucleotides: TGTGCCAGCAGTTCGGGGGTTAACACTGAAGCTTTCTTT. Protein sequence: CASSSGVNTEAFF.

This clone turned up a few times. The V and J genes are TRBV2 and TRBJ1-1, with 8 bases identical to TRBD1. CDR1 is SNHLY and CDR2 is FYNNEI in the germline V gene. The CDR3 covers 14 residues. V was clipped by 5 bases and J by 3 bases; unmatched bases: 5. CDR3 residues: CASSRTGGDTEAFF. CDR3 DNA sequence: TGTGCCAGCAGTCGTACAGGGGGGGACACTGAAGCTTTCTTT.

This chain uses TRBV19 with TRBJ1-1, with no clear D. The CDR3 contains 14 residues. Germline values: CDR1 LNHDA, CDR2 SQIVND (reference sequence). The V gene lost 5 bases and the J gene lost 4 bases, with 14 bases spanning the gap. CDR3 sequence (DNA): TGTGCCAGTAGTGTGATGGCCCGAGGCACTGAAGCTTTCTTT. Translated: CASSVMARGTEAFF.

The chain uses TRBV19 and TRBJ1-2, with D maybe TRBD1 (5 bases). The CDR3 extends over 14 amino acids. The V and J ends lost 9 bases and 4 bases respectively, with 18 bases between them. Germline CDR1 LNHDA, CDR2 SQIVND (reference sequence). This CDR3 reads CASRRFQGFYGYTF. The CDR3 region has the DNA TGTGCCAGCAGACGCTTTCAGGGATTCTATGGCTACACCTTC. Supplemented by reference TRBV19 and TRBJ1-2, the full variable domain reads DGGITQSPKYLFRKEGQNVTLSCEQNLNHDAMYWYRQDPGQGLRLIYYSQIVNDFQKGDIAEGYSVSREKKESFPLTVTSAQKNPTAFYLCASRRFQGFYGYTFGSGTRLTVV.